Below are 17 T cell receptor beta chains sequenced from a single sample in a study of T cell responses to AZD1222 COVID-19 vaccine. Libraries were prepared by immunoSEQ multiplex PCR; TCRdb keeps only in-frame clonotypes and omits some of them. The profile shows 100,000 or so clones, 90% to 95% of them singletons. Material: peripheral blood, obtained on day 0 of AZD1222 vaccination. Receptor source: an adult in good health.

This chain connects TRBV30 to TRBJ2-7; no firm D call. CDR1 is GTSNPN, CDR2 SVGIG, per germline (reference sequence). Trimming removed 2 bases from V and 2 bases from J, with 10 bases in between. The CDR3 is 13 amino acids. This chain's CDR3 is CAWSQRNTYEQYF. The CDR3 DNA sequence: TGTGCCTGGAGTCAGAGGAACACCTACGAGCAGTACTTC.

V usage is TRBV6-5 and J usage is TRBJ1-2; D is unresolved. The germline V and J ends were trimmed by 6 bases and 4 bases, with 15 bases remaining between them. Germline CDR1 MNHEY, CDR2 SVGAGI. This CDR3 is 14 amino acids long. The CDR3 protein is CASSRTSEGYGYTF. The CDR3 region has the DNA TGTGCCAGCAGCCGGACCTCCGAGGGCTATGGCTACACCTTC.

The chain employs TRBV7-8 and TRBJ2-3; the D is unclear. Deletions cut 1 base from V and 0 bases from J, with 8 bases between. The CDR3 is made up of 15 amino acids. Germline V CDR1 and CDR2: SGHVS, FQNEAQ. The CDR3 reads CASSLVPTSTDTQYF. CDR3 sequence (DNA): TGTGCCAGCAGCTTAGTCCCGACAAGCACAGATACGCAGTATTTT. The variable domain in full, with the rest retrieved from reference TRBV7-8 and TRBJ2-3, is GAGVSQSPRYKVAKRGQDVALRCDPISGHVSLFWYQQALGQGPEFLTYFQNEAQLDKSGLPSDRFFAERPEGSVSTLKIQRTQQEDSAVYLCASSLVPTSTDTQYFGPGTRLTVL.

This chain links TRBV5-1 with TRBJ1-1, with no clear D. Germline CDR1 and CDR2: SGHRS and YFSETQ. With 4 bases removed from V and 5 bases from J, the gap between germline ends came to 6 bases. The CDR3 sequence is 11 residues long. The CDR3 DNA is TGCGCCAGCAGCATGGGGACTGAAGCTTTCTTT. This sequence encodes CASSMGTEAFF.

CDR3 protein: CASTRREKYGYTF. CDR3 in DNA: TGTGCCAGCACCAGACGGGAAAAATATGGCTACACCTTC. The chain combines TRBV5-6 with TRBJ1-2; D not resolved. The V gene's germline CDR1 is SGHDT and CDR2 YYEEEE. The CDR3 loop spans 13 amino acids. V lost 6 bases to trimming and J lost 5 bases, with 14 bases between them.

This clone was recorded once. The chain carries TRBV4-3 and TRBJ2-7; a weak D match, TRBD1 (6 bases). Germline-derived CDR1 and CDR2 are LGHNA and YSLEER. This CDR3 is built from 15 residues. Trimming pared 0 bases from V and 5 bases from J, leaving 14 bases between. The CDR3 spells CASSQDLYRVDEQYF. The CDR3 DNA reads TGCGCCAGCAGCCAAGATCTTTACAGGGTGGACGAGCAGTACTTC.

The chain is built from TRBV6-4 and TRBJ1-4, with a weak D call TRBD1 (6 bases). The V end lost 3 bases, the J end lost 7 bases, and 15 bases lay between the germline ends. CDR3 size: 15 residues. CDR1 is MRHNA, CDR2 SNTAGT, per germline. The CDR3, as DNA: TGTGCCAGCAGTGAATCGGGGGGCGCAGGTGAAAAACTGTTTTTT. Translation gives CASSESGGAGEKLFF.

The gene calls are TRBV2 and TRBJ2-7; D remains ambiguous. The germline gives CDR1 SNHLY, CDR2 FYNNEI. The V end was cut by 6 bases, the J end by 6 bases, with 15 bases between. The CDR3 contains 13 residues. CDR3 bases: TGTGCCAGCAGCTCAGCTCCCCCGGTCGAGCAGTACTTC. Translating gives CASSSAPPVEQYF.

This chain uses TRBV4-2 with TRBJ2-1; 7 bases map to TRBD2. The V gene end was trimmed by 1 base and the J gene end by 5 bases; junction bases not matched to a gene: 5. The germline V gene has CDR1 LGHNA and CDR2 YNFKEQ. The CDR3 spans 15 residues. CDR3 coding DNA: TGTGCCAGCAGCCAAGCTCCTAGCGGCAACAATGAGCAGTTCTTC. As protein: CASSQAPSGNNEQFF.

The chain links TRBV7-3 to TRBJ1-1; a weak D match, TRBD1 (6 bases). The CDR3 covers 15 residues. Germline V gene data show CDR1 as SGHTA and CDR2 as FQGTGA. The germline V and J ends were trimmed by 2 bases and 5 bases, with 15 bases remaining between them. The CDR3 loop is CASSLGDTLRTEAFF. The DNA for the CDR3 is TGTGCCAGCAGCTTAGGGGACACTCTGAGGACTGAAGCTTTCTTT.

The V call is TRBV29-1, the J call TRBJ2-7; no definite D call. This CDR3 has 14 amino acids. V dropped 0 bases and J dropped 3 bases, with 12 bases sitting between them. CDR1 SQVTM and CDR2 ANQGSEA come from the germline V gene. CDR3 DNA sequence: TGCAGCGTTGAAGAAACTCGGCAGAGCTACGAGCAGTACTTC. Translation: CSVEETRQSYEQYF.

V is TRBV5-6 and J is TRBJ2-7; D is unresolved. Deletions cut 2 bases from V and 2 bases from J, with 11 bases between. Germline V gene sequence: CDR1 SGHDT, CDR2 YYEEEE. The CDR3 is 14 amino acids. The DNA of the CDR3 is TGTGCCAGCAGCTTATTGCTGGTCACCTACGAGCAGTACTTC. Translation: CASSLLLVTYEQYF.

The chain joins TRBV5-5 to TRBJ1-2; D remains ambiguous. The CDR3 is 13 residues long. Trimming removed 1 base at V and 4 bases at J, with 8 bases between. Germline CDR1 SGHKS, CDR2 YYEKEE (reference sequence). The CDR3 sequence is CASSLIVGYGYTF. CDR3 bases: TGTGCCAGCAGCTTGATAGTGGGCTATGGCTACACCTTC.

The rearrangement uses TRBV7-9 and TRBJ1-1; TRBD1 agrees at 7 bases. CDR1 and CDR2 (germline): SEHNR, FQNEAQ (reference sequence). CDR3 length: 19 residues. Losses at the gene ends were 4 bases for V and 0 bases for J; bases not matched to a gene: 17. Written as DNA, the CDR3 is TGTGCCAGCAGCTCCTTTTCTCTCCGACAGGGAGGAATGAACACTGAAGCTTTCTTT. As protein: CASSSFSLRQGGMNTEAFF.

Details on this clone: Other nucleotide sequences in the sample specify the same CDR3. The rearrangement uses TRBV2 and TRBJ1-6; D gene uncertain. Germline CDR1 reads SNHLY; CDR2 reads FYNNEI. V was clipped by 4 bases and J by 2 bases, with 3 bases between them. CDR3 length: 13 residues. The CDR3 here is CASSVTYNSPLHF. The CDR3 DNA is TGTGCCAGCAGTGTCACCTATAATTCACCCCTCCACTTT. Variable domain in full (rest from reference TRBV2 and TRBJ1-6): EPEVTQTPSHQVTQMGQEVILRCVPISNHLYFYWYRQILGQKVEFLVSFYNNEISEKSEIFDDQFSVERPDGSNFTLKIRSTKLEDSAMYFCASSVTYNSPLHFGNGTRLTVT.

V gene TRBV24-1 combines with J gene TRBJ1-5, with D possibly matching TRBD1 (5 bases). Trimming removed 3 bases at V and 0 bases at J, with 11 bases between. The CDR3 spans 16 residues. Germline values: CDR1 KGHDR, CDR2 SFDVKD. The CDR3 sequence: CATSDAGHSSNQPQHF. CDR3 DNA: TGTGCCACCAGTGATGCCGGACACAGTAGCAATCAGCCCCAGCATTTT.

This clone was observed once. Sequence at one end of the junction differs from germline and may be a read error. The rearrangement links TRBV16 to TRBJ1-4; D is possibly TRBD1 (6 bases). In germline, CDR1 is KGHSY, CDR2 FQNENV. CDR3 length: 16 amino acids. The chain's CDR3 is CASSQSPGTTNEKLFF. CDR3 bases: TGTGCCAGCAGCCAATCCCCGGGGACAACGAATGAAAAACTGTTTTTT.